This T cell receptor (beta chain) stems from a study of CD8+ T cells in alopecia areata. For the study at large: Tofacitinib exposure lasted 6 to 18 months, followed by 6 months off drug. Whole-study results and caveats: In lesional scalp, particularly from alopecia totalis/universalis, clonality was higher than in normal scalp. Mice showed TCR sharing more clearly than patients did, possibly owing to HLA.

Worth noting for this clone: Its antigen is still unknown.

Researchers took lesional scalp punch biopsies and peripheral blood from people who were alopecia areata patients. Following RNA extraction, reverse transcription yielded cDNA that acted as the sequencing template. Using immunoSEQ multiplex PCR, the repertoire was profiled, and TCRdb retains in-frame clones only, with some absent. The data contain 220,000 or so clones, about three fifths of them seen just once; the ten biggest clones take up under 0.5%. Looked up from germline, CDR1 is SQVTM and CDR2 is ANQGSEA. There are 14 residues in the CDR3. Trimming at V came to 4 bases and at J to 4 bases, leaving 9 bases not matched to a gene.

This sequence joins TRBV29-1 and TRBJ1-2, with TRBD1 identical over 7 bases. This receptor was obtained from a human donor with alopecia areata. Here the sequenced sample was CD4+ T cells sorted from blood, taken at week 0. This chain's CDR3 is CSVVGTGAPYGYTF. As DNA, the CDR3 is TGCAGCGTTGTTGGTACAGGGGCGCCCTATGGCTACACCTTC.